Each of the 31 T cell receptor beta chains below was sequenced from the same sample in a study of T cell changes during pregnancy in multiple sclerosis. The table came from immunoSEQ multiplex PCR; TCRdb's copy has only in-frame clones and leaves some out. The sample holds 95,000 to 150,000 clones, approximately 93% seen once. Sequencing was performed on peripheral blood, taken before pregnancy. Source of these receptors: a female donor with multiple sclerosis, enrolled in a pregnancy study.

This chain joins TRBV11-2 and TRBJ2-5; 9 positions match TRBD2. The CDR3 loop spans 14 amino acids. Losses at the gene ends were 6 bases for V and 6 bases for J; bases not matched to a gene: 8. CDR1 and CDR2 from the germline V gene are SGHAT and FQNNGV. The chain's CDR3 is CASSTVAGVKTQYF. CDR3 nucleotides: TGTGCCAGCAGTACTGTAGCGGGGGTAAAGACCCAGTACTTC. The whole variable domain, remainder taken from reference TRBV11-2 and TRBJ2-5, is EAGVAQSPRYKIIEKRQSVAFWCNPISGHATLYWYQQILGQGPKLLIQFQNNGVVDDSQLPKDRFSAERLKGVDSTLKIQPAKLEDSAVYLCASSTVAGVKTQYFGPGTRLLVL.

The chain links TRBV9 to TRBJ2-2, with 7 positions matching TRBD1. There are 13 residues in the CDR3. J was trimmed by 5 bases and V by 4 bases; bases with no gene match: 2. Germline assignment: CDR1 SGDLS and CDR2 YYNGEE. The CDR3 loop is CASSRQGTGELFF. CDR3 sequence (DNA): TGTGCCAGCAGCCGACAGGGAACCGGGGAGCTGTTTTTT.

V usage is TRBV27 and J usage is TRBJ1-5; tentative D call: TRBD1 (5 bases). This CDR3 has 15 amino acids. Trimming left V 0 bases short and J 0 bases short, with 6 bases between. In germline, CDR1 is MNHEY, CDR2 SMNVEV (reference sequence). The CDR3 nucleotides are TGTGCCAGCAGTTTATCGGGGCGTAGCAATCAGCCCCAGCATTTT. This codes for CASSLSGRSNQPQHF.

This rearrangement joins TRBV5-1 to TRBJ1-1; D unclear. This CDR3 is built from 14 residues. In germline, CDR1 is SGHRS, CDR2 YFSETQ. V lost 6 bases and J 1 base, leaving 13 bases between the germline ends. This CDR3 is CASTWGVENTEAFF. The CDR3 nucleotides read TGCGCCAGCACCTGGGGAGTTGAGAACACTGAAGCTTTCTTT.

The CDR3 protein is CASSTVGSYEQYF. The CDR3 DNA follows: TGTGCCAGTAGTACAGTCGGGTCCTACGAGCAGTACTTC. This chain connects TRBV19 to TRBJ2-7, with unresolved D. Germline assignment: CDR1 LNHDA and CDR2 SQIVND (reference sequence). The CDR3 covers 13 residues. The V end was cut by 4 bases, the J end by 1 base, with 8 bases between.

The chain's CDR3 is CAISEPSGQGGRNTIYF. For the CDR3, the DNA is TGTGCCATCAGTGAGCCGTCTGGACAGGGGGGTCGAAACACCATATATTTT. The chain recombines TRBV10-3 with TRBJ1-3; the match to TRBD1 covers 10 bases. CDR3 size: 17 residues. From germline, CDR1 is ENHRY and CDR2 SYGVKD. J lost 5 bases, V lost 2 bases, and 9 bases had no gene match.

This clone appeared once. The chain is built from TRBV5-1 and TRBJ2-7; 8 bases are shared with TRBD2. Germline V gives CDR1 SGHRS, CDR2 YFSETQ. This CDR3 is 15 amino acids long. V was clipped by 0 bases and J by 4 bases; unmatched bases: 6. The CDR3 sequence is CASSLEAGGVYEQYF. The DNA for the CDR3 is TGCGCCAGCAGCTTGGAGGCGGGAGGCGTATACGAGCAGTACTTC.

The chain links TRBV10-2 to TRBJ2-7; D is undetermined. Trimming pared 3 bases from V and 6 bases from J, leaving 3 bases between. CDR1 is WSHSY, CDR2 SAAADI, per germline. The CDR3 sequence is 10 residues long. This CDR3 is CASSDREQYF. Here the CDR3 DNA reads TGCGCCAGCAGTGACCGCGAGCAGTACTTC.

The chain combines TRBV7-6 with TRBJ2-3; the match to TRBD1 covers 9 bases. Germline CDR1 and CDR2: SGHVS and FNYEAQ. The CDR3 is 17 residues long. Trimming at V came to 5 bases and at J to 4 bases, leaving 13 bases not matched to a gene. The CDR3 here is CASSNQRDRAPPDTQYF. The CDR3 DNA is TGTGCCAGCAGCAACCAGAGGGACAGGGCTCCCCCAGATACGCAGTATTTT. Full variable domain (rest looked up from reference TRBV7-6 and TRBJ2-3): GAGVSQSPRYKVTKRGQDVALRCDPISGHVSLYWYRQALGQGPEFLTYFNYEAQQDKSGLPNDRFSAERPEGSISTLTIQRTEQRDSAMYRCASSNQRDRAPPDTQYFGPGTRLTVL.

This clone was recorded only once. The gene calls are TRBV6-1 and TRBJ2-5; TRBD2 aligns across 9 bases. Germline CDR1 and CDR2: MNHNS and SASEGT. The CDR3 is 15 amino acids. V gave up 0 bases and J gave up 3 bases; unmatched junction bases: 2. The chain's CDR3 is CASSEASGGKETQYF. The CDR3 bases are TGTGCCAGCAGTGAAGCTAGCGGGGGAAAAGAGACCCAGTACTTC.

This clone was recorded once. The V gene is TRBV6-6, the J gene TRBJ2-5; no firm D call. V was clipped by 9 bases and J by 4 bases, with 15 bases between them. Looked up from germline, CDR1 is MNHNY and CDR2 is SVGAGI (reference sequence). The CDR3 loop spans 13 amino acids. Here the CDR3 reads CASSQKRRETQYF. In DNA, the CDR3 is TGTGCCAGTAGTCAGAAGAGGAGAGAGACCCAGTACTTC.

The gene calls are TRBV5-6 and TRBJ2-5; 12 nucleotides line up with TRBD2. Germline V gene lookup returns CDR1 SGHDT and CDR2 YYEEEE. The CDR3 sequence is 14 residues long. J was trimmed by 4 bases and V by 4 bases; bases with no gene match: 2. The CDR3 region is CASSPSGGGETQYF. The CDR3 nucleotides are TGTGCCAGCAGCCCTAGCGGGGGGGGAGAGACCCAGTACTTC. Combining the CDR3 with reference TRBV5-6 and TRBJ2-5 gives the whole variable domain DAGVTQSPTHLIKTRGQQVTLRCSPKSGHDTVSWYQQALGQGPQFIFQYYEEEERQRGNFPDRFSGHQFPNYSSELNVNALLLGDSALYLCASSPSGGGETQYFGPGTRLLVL.

In DNA form, the CDR3 reads TGTGCCAGTAGTATCGCGGCGTCGGATGGCTACACCTTC. This sequence encodes CASSIAASDGYTF. The rearrangement uses TRBV19 and TRBJ1-2; D is unresolved. There are 13 residues in the CDR3. Trimming took 3 bases from V and 6 from J, leaving 11 bases between them. The germline V gene has CDR1 LNHDA and CDR2 SQIVND (reference sequence).

The chain uses TRBV29-1 and TRBJ1-1, with D unclear. V lost 5 bases, J lost 1 base, and 11 bases lay in between. There are 13 residues in the CDR3. From germline, CDR1 is SQVTM and CDR2 ANQGSEA. CDR3 sequence: CSVPKEGNTEAFF. The CDR3 nucleotides read TGCAGCGTTCCTAAAGAGGGGAACACTGAAGCTTTCTTT.

The chain employs TRBV29-1 and TRBJ1-2; D perhaps matches TRBD1 (6 bases). The germline V gene has CDR1 SQVTM and CDR2 ANQGSEA. The CDR3 extends over 11 amino acids. Trimming took 6 bases from V and 7 from J, leaving 12 bases between them. CDR3 DNA sequence: TGCAGCGTGGGGGGGGCAGTTGGCTACACCTTC. Residues: CSVGGAVGYTF.

The chain employs TRBV5-1 and TRBJ2-3, with D perhaps matching TRBD1 (6 bases). V was trimmed by 1 base and J by 6 bases, leaving 15 bases between them. Germline-derived CDR1 and CDR2 are SGHRS and YFSETQ. The CDR3 covers 15 residues. The CDR3 region has the DNA TGCGCCAGCAGCTTGCTGACAGGTCAAGGGGATACGCAGTATTTT. Amino acids: CASSLLTGQGDTQYF.

The chain has TRBV18 and TRBJ2-3; D gene uncertain. Germline V lookup: CDR1 KGHSH, CDR2 LQKENI. The CDR3 has 15 amino acids. Trimming cost V 5 bases and J 1 base, with 13 bases left between them. DNA for the CDR3: TGTGCCAGCTCATCTCCCTTACAACGCACAGATACGCAGTATTTT. This codes for CASSSPLQRTDTQYF. The full variable domain, with the rest looked up from reference TRBV18 and TRBJ2-3, is NAGVMQNPRHLVRRRGQEARLRCSPMKGHSHVYWYRQLPEEGLKFMVYLQKENIIDESGMPKERFSAEFPKEGPSILRIQQVVRGDSAAYFCASSSPLQRTDTQYFGPGTRLTVL.

This rearrangement joins TRBV5-1 to TRBJ2-1; D is possibly TRBD2 (5 bases). The CDR3 loop spans 13 amino acids. V was shortened by 4 bases and J by 7 bases, with 12 bases between the two germline ends. Per germline, CDR1 SGHRS and CDR2 YFSETQ. The CDR3 DNA reads TGCGCCAGCAGCGCCCATTCGGGGAATGAGCAGTTCTTC. Amino acids: CASSAHSGNEQFF.

This clone was seen a single time. The chain carries TRBV6-5 and TRBJ2-7; 7 bases line up with TRBD1. J was trimmed by 11 bases and V by 5 bases; bases with no gene match: 12. Germline V lookup: CDR1 MNHEY, CDR2 SVGAGI. CDR3 length: 13 residues. The CDR3 DNA sequence: TGTGCCAGCAGTAAAGGACAGGTACTCCACGAGTACTTC. Protein: CASSKGQVLHEYF.

The chain combines TRBV6-1 with TRBJ1-2; D might be TRBD1 (6 bases). Germline V lookup: CDR1 MNHNS, CDR2 SASEGT. V lost 2 bases, J lost 8 bases, and 18 bases lay in between. This CDR3 contains 15 residues. The CDR3, as DNA: TGTGCCAGCAGTGAATCCCCCAGGACAGTTTTGGGCTACACCTTC. Protein sequence: CASSESPRTVLGYTF.

The genes are TRBV7-9 and TRBJ1-4; 9 bases map to TRBD1. CDR1 and CDR2 (germline): SEHNR, FQNEAQ (reference sequence). The CDR3 sequence is 15 residues long. Trimming cost V 4 bases and J 3 bases; bases outside gene matches: 3. The CDR3 loop reads CASSWGTGPNEKLFF. CDR3 DNA: TGTGCCAGCAGCTGGGGGACAGGGCCTAATGAAAAACTGTTTTTT.

In this sample, this clone turned up once. V gene TRBV30 combines with J gene TRBJ1-2, with 9 bases identical to TRBD1. CDR3 length equals 15 residues. The junction had 6 bases not matched to a gene; V was cut back by 2 bases and J by 2 bases. From germline, CDR1 is GTSNPN and CDR2 SVGIG (reference sequence). The CDR3 here is CAWSFETGGNYGYTF. CDR3 sequence (DNA): TGTGCCTGGAGTTTCGAGACAGGGGGGAACTATGGCTACACCTTC.

This chain uses TRBV6-1 with TRBJ2-2, with TRBD1 matching 7 bases. This CDR3 is 18 amino acids long. After removal of 4 bases from V and 0 bases from J, the junction contained 11 bases not matched to a gene. Germline CDR1 is MNHNS and CDR2 is SASEGT. The CDR3 region has the DNA TGTGCCAGCAGTGCTCAGCCGCCCGGGACAGCGAACACCGGGGAGCTGTTTTTT. Translated, it gives CASSAQPPGTANTGELFF.

This sequence joins TRBV5-1 and TRBJ1-1, with a tentative D call TRBD1 (5 bases). Germline V gene data show CDR1 as SGHRS and CDR2 as YFSETQ. The CDR3 is 17 residues long. V dropped 7 bases and J dropped 0 bases, with 22 bases sitting between them. The CDR3 reads CASFLLGGFIMNTEAFF. The CDR3, as DNA: TGCGCCAGCTTTTTGTTGGGGGGTTTTATCATGAACACTGAAGCTTTCTTT.

The V gene is TRBV25-1, the J gene TRBJ1-2, with D perhaps TRBD1 (5 bases). The CDR3 spans 13 residues. The V gene lost 4 bases and the J gene lost 4 bases, with 10 bases spanning the gap. CDR1 is MGHDK, CDR2 SYGVNS, per germline. The DNA for the CDR3 is TGTGCCAGCAGTGTGGGGGGGAGCTATGGCTACACCTTC. Translating it yields CASSVGGSYGYTF.

The chain joins TRBV19 to TRBJ1-5, with D hard to call. This CDR3 comprises 16 residues. CDR1 is LNHDA and CDR2 is SQIVND in the germline V gene (reference sequence). Trimming removed 0 bases at V and 1 base at J, with 10 bases between. The CDR3 spells CASSIERGLSNQPQHF. The CDR3 nucleotides are TGTGCCAGTAGTATAGAAAGAGGGTTGAGCAATCAGCCCCAGCATTTT.

V is TRBV29-1 and J is TRBJ2-1; 14 bases fit TRBD2. V lost 4 bases to trimming and J lost 7 bases; unmatched junction nucleotides: 6. The CDR3 spans 15 residues. Germline CDR1 SQVTM, CDR2 ANQGSEA. CDR3: CSVVGLAGVGNEQFF. CDR3 in DNA: TGCAGCGTTGTGGGACTAGCGGGAGTAGGAAATGAGCAGTTCTTC.

The chain joins TRBV28 to TRBJ1-5, with 7 bases matching TRBD1. J was trimmed by 7 bases and V by 6 bases; bases with no gene match: 9. CDR1 and CDR2 from the germline V gene are MDHEN and SYDVKM. The CDR3 is 14 residues long. The DNA for the CDR3 is TGTGCCAGCAGGGTCACAGGGGTCAAACAGCCCCAGCATTTT. It specifies CASRVTGVKQPQHF.

The V gene is TRBV7-3, the J gene TRBJ1-5; a weak D match, TRBD1 (6 bases). Trimming pared 5 bases from V and 4 bases from J, leaving 18 bases between. Germline loops: CDR1 SGHTA, CDR2 FQGTGA. The CDR3 totals 16 residues. CDR3 protein: CASSPARGGENQPQHF. The DNA of the CDR3 is TGTGCCAGCAGCCCCGCAAGGGGGGGAGAGAATCAGCCCCAGCATTTT. The full variable domain, in which reference TRBV7-3 and TRBJ1-5 provide the parts outside the CDR3, is GAGVSQTPSNKVTEKGKYVELRCDPISGHTALYWYRQSLGQGPEFLIYFQGTGAADDSGLPNDRFFAVRPEGSVSTLKIQRTERGDSAVYLCASSPARGGENQPQHFGDGTRLSIL.

This clone was picked up one time. The V gene is TRBV11-2, the J gene TRBJ1-3; TRBD1 matches 8 bases. CDR1 and CDR2 (germline): SGHAT, FQNNGV. The CDR3 extends over 15 amino acids. V lost 5 bases and J lost 3; bases outside the gene matches: 6. The CDR3 is CASSPDRGFGNTIYF. The CDR3 nucleotides read TGTGCCAGCAGCCCCGACAGGGGCTTTGGAAACACCATATATTTT.

The chain carries TRBV19 and TRBJ2-1, with TRBD1 matching over 9 bases. Per germline, CDR1 LNHDA and CDR2 SQIVND (reference sequence). The CDR3 has 14 amino acids. With V trimmed by 6 bases and J by 7 bases, 7 bases remained unmatched. DNA of the CDR3: TGTGCCAGTAGGATGGGACAGGGAGTGAATGAGCAGTTCTTC. Its translation is CASRMGQGVNEQFF. The full variable domain, in which reference TRBV19 and TRBJ2-1 provide the parts outside the CDR3, is DGGITQSPKYLFRKEGQNVTLSCEQNLNHDAMYWYRQDPGQGLRLIYYSQIVNDFQKGDIAEGYSVSREKKESFPLTVTSAQKNPTAFYLCASRMGQGVNEQFFGPGTRLTVL.